This TCR beta chain came from a study of shared clonotypes between healthy human individuals. Study as a whole: CD4 naive and CD4 memory each took three plates per donor, while CD8 naive took two and CD8 memory one.

TCRdb keeps only in-frame clones here, not all; method: immunoSEQ multiplex PCR. The table has some 1.5 million clones, 98% seen once. This CDR3 is 13 amino acids long. The V and J ends lost 6 bases and 2 bases respectively, with 11 bases between them. Germline V gives CDR1 WNHNN, CDR2 SYGVQD (reference sequence). Whole-study findings and limits: Blood was the only sampled material, and tissue repertoires likely differ. Naive subsets generally exceeded memory subsets in estimated richness.

As regards this clone: Its antigen remains unknown.

The specimen sequenced was naive CD4+ T cells sorted from blood. Subset meaning: CD45RA+ positively selected. V gene TRBV10-1 combines with J gene TRBJ2-7, with D unclear. This receptor was obtained from a young man in good health. The CDR3 DNA reads TGCGCCAGCAGCCCCGGAACCACCTACGAGCAGTACTTC. Residues: CASSPGTTYEQYF.